The clone carrying this T cell receptor (beta chain) was found many times. The antigen remains undetermined. This specimen belongs to a study of T cell repertoires in cytomegalovirus infection. Study in general: CMV infection together with matching HLA type was indicated by public TCR beta signatures. Study-wide points: Using cumulative public TCR beta family frequency, the authors identified those who carried CMV together with the relevant HLA. In two of eight donors, the top clonotype was HLA-C-restricted CMV-specific.

MiXCR was run by TCRdb on the reads, yielding one entry per CDR3 protein. Found here are approximately 100,000 distinct CDR3 sequences, 23% of them singletons; the top ten hold 39%. The origin of this receptor is a human donor in good health (CMV status not recorded). Some clones in this sample may be carry-over from other donors' samples. Sample: CD8+ T cells from PBMCs.

In nucleotides, the CDR3 is TGTGCCAGCAGCCGGGACACGGGCAATCAGCCCCAGCATTTT. This codes for CASSRDTGNQPQHF. V and J are TRBV7-2 and TRBJ1-5, with D possibly matching TRBD1 (6 bases). Trimming took 5 bases from V and 2 from J, leaving 10 bases between them. The germline gives CDR1 SGHTA, CDR2 FQGNSA. CDR3 length: 14 amino acids.